Sequencing of this T cell receptor (beta chain) was carried out in a study of blood T cells in healthy people across ages. The V end lost 2 bases, the J end lost 5 bases, and 13 bases lay between the germline ends. The CDR3 spans 14 residues. The germline V gene encodes CDR1 SGHRS and CDR2 YFSETQ. Alongside a J-beta primer mix, a sample-barcoded 5' primer served in a second PCR lasting about 7 to 11 cycles. TCRdb re-called the 5' RACE reads with MiXCR, one entry per CDR3 protein. The sample has a few hundred thousand distinct CDR3 sequences; about 27% are singletons. The sample was also reused in another study, on T cells of mothers and their children. As that study records: The donors comprised more than five children and their three healthy Caucasian mothers.

The sample consisted of blood. The clonotype was recovered from a boy younger than 10 in good health. The chain employs TRBV5-1 and TRBJ2-5, with a tentative D call TRBD2 (5 bases). Here the CDR3 DNA reads TGCGCCAGCAGCTTAGTAGCGTTCGAGGAGACCCAGTACTTC. This sequence encodes CASSLVAFEETQYF.